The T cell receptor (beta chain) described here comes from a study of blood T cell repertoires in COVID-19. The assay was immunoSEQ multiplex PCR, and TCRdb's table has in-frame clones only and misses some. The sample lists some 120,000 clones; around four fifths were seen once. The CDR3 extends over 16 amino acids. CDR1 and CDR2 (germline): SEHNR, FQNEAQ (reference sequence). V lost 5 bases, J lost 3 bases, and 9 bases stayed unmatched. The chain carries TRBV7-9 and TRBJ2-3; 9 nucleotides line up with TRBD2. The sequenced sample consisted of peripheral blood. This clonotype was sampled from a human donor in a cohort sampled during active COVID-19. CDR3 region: CASSRGNSGGTDTQYF. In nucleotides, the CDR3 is TGTGCCAGCAGCCGTGGGAATAGCGGGGGAACAGATACGCAGTATTTT. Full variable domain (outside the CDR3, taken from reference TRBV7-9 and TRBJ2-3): DTGVSQNPRHKITKRGQNVTFRCDPISEHNRLYWYRQTLGQGPEFLTYFQNEAQLEKSRLLSDRFSAERPKGSFSTLEIQRTEQGDSAMYLCASSRGNSGGTDTQYFGPGTRLTVL.